What follows is one T cell receptor (beta chain) and its context. With 2 bases removed from V and 1 base from J, the gap between germline ends came to 6 bases. This CDR3 is built from 15 residues. Per the germline V gene, CDR1 is MDHEN and CDR2 is SYDVKM. These data originate in a study of T cell responses to AZD1222 COVID-19 vaccine. The method was immunoSEQ multiplex PCR; TCRdb's version includes in-frame clones alone and lacks a portion of them. Of more than 85,000 clones in the sample, over 80% are singletons; the top ten hold more than 6.5%. The specimen comprised peripheral blood, sampled on day 0 of AZD1222 vaccination. The receptor was derived from an adult in good health. The chain is built from TRBV28 and TRBJ2-6; TRBD1 is a possible D gene (6 bases). The CDR3 sequence is CASSLRGSGANVLTF. The DNA of the CDR3 is TGTGCCAGCAGTTTAAGGGGGTCTGGGGCCAACGTCCTGACTTTC.